This is a list of T cell receptor beta chains from one sample in a study of blood T cells in healthy people across ages. TCRdb passed the 5' RACE reads through MiXCR, listing each CDR3 protein once. This table holds 1.5 million to 2 million distinct CDR3 sequences, roughly 50% found once. Sequencing was carried out using blood. Every receptor here comes from a woman in her thirties or forties in good health. The CDR3 runs from the conserved cysteine through the conserved F or W. Each record gives: clone size, V gene, J gene, D gene, CDR3 protein, CDR3 DNA. A D gene is named only where the DNA matches it firmly. Part of the rows lack a size; the others show once, few, many or a class for expanded clones.

abundance: -; v_gene: TRBV6-5; j_gene: TRBJ2-5; d_gene: TRBD2; CDR3aa: CANSYRAGGVETQYF; CDR3nt: TGTGCCAACAGTTACCGGGCGGGGGGTGTGGAGACCCAGTACTTC
abundance: -; v_gene: TRBV13; j_gene: TRBJ2-7; d_gene: -; CDR3aa: CASSSARDRDYEQYF; CDR3nt: TGTGCCAGCAGCTCAGCTCGGGATAGGGACTACGAGCAGTACTTC
abundance: once; v_gene: TRBV11-3; j_gene: TRBJ2-2; d_gene: TRBD2; CDR3aa: CASSSSNLAGANTGELFF; CDR3nt: TGTGCCAGCAGCTCCTCGAATCTAGCGGGGGCCAACACCGGGGAGCTGTTTTTT
abundance: -; v_gene: TRBV12-5; j_gene: TRBJ2-7; d_gene: -; CDR3aa: CASVPTDCEQYF; CDR3nt: TGTGCTAGTGTTCCGACAGACTGCGAGCAGTACTTC
abundance: -; v_gene: TRBV7-9; j_gene: TRBJ2-7; d_gene: -; CDR3aa: CASSLDGALSSYEQYF; CDR3nt: TGTGCCAGCAGCTTAGACGGCGCACTGAGCTCCTACGAGCAGTACTTC
abundance: -; v_gene: TRBV9; j_gene: TRBJ1-2; d_gene: TRBD1; CDR3aa: CASSKEQGADGYTF; CDR3nt: TGTGCCAGCAGTAAGGAACAGGGGGCGGATGGCTACACCTTC
abundance: few; v_gene: TRBV12-3/TRBV12-4; j_gene: TRBJ1-5; d_gene: -; CDR3aa: CASSSTSPGGRSGNQPQHF; CDR3nt: TGTGCCAGCAGTTCGACATCCCCCGGGGGACGATCCGGCAATCAGCCCCAGCATTTT
abundance: few; v_gene: TRBV27; j_gene: TRBJ2-7; d_gene: -; CDR3aa: CASSLKPRTYEQYF; CDR3nt: TGTGCCAGCAGTTTAAAGCCTCGGACCTACGAGCAGTACTTC
abundance: -; v_gene: TRBV4-2; j_gene: TRBJ2-6; d_gene: -; CDR3aa: CASSQEGDVLTGVSGADVLTF; CDR3nt: TGTGCCAGCAGCCAAGAGGGGGACGTCCTCACGGGGGTCTCTGGGGCCGACGTCCTGACTTTC
abundance: -; v_gene: TRBV28; j_gene: TRBJ1-2; d_gene: -; CDR3aa: CAGSFSGLDGYTF; CDR3nt: TGTGCCGGCAGTTTTTCGGGTCTTGATGGCTACACCTTC
abundance: -; v_gene: TRBV5-5; j_gene: TRBJ2-7; d_gene: -; CDR3aa: CASSPNGVGEQYF; CDR3nt: TGTGCCAGCAGCCCGAACGGGGTCGGCGAGCAGTACTTC
abundance: -; v_gene: TRBV12-3/TRBV12-4; j_gene: TRBJ2-2; d_gene: -; CDR3aa: CAGSLFGSAGELFF; CDR3nt: TGTGCCGGCAGTTTGTTTGGGTCCGCCGGGGAGCTGTTTTTT
abundance: -; v_gene: TRBV21-1; j_gene: TRBJ2-3; d_gene: -; CDR3aa: CASSKEEGQPLRTDTQYF; CDR3nt: TGTGCCAGCAGCAAAGAAGAGGGACAACCTCTTCGCACAGATACGCAGTATTTT
abundance: -; v_gene: TRBV7-2; j_gene: TRBJ2-5; d_gene: -; CDR3aa: CASSSKGQPRGETQYF; CDR3nt: TGTGCCAGCAGCTCAAAAGGTCAACCCCGAGGGGAGACCCAGTACTTC
abundance: few; v_gene: TRBV7-2; j_gene: TRBJ2-1; d_gene: TRBD2; CDR3aa: CASSLAQRGGREQFF; CDR3nt: TGTGCCAGCAGCTTAGCCCAGCGGGGGGGCCGTGAGCAGTTCTTC
abundance: -; v_gene: TRBV7-2; j_gene: TRBJ2-4; d_gene: TRBD1; CDR3aa: CASSPQGQGRRGIQYF; CDR3nt: TGTGCCAGCAGCCCCCAAGGACAGGGACGTCGCGGCATTCAGTACTTC
abundance: once; v_gene: TRBV5-5; j_gene: TRBJ2-1; d_gene: -; CDR3aa: CACSYEVNEQFF; CDR3nt: TGTGCCTGCAGCTATGAGGTCAATGAGCAGTTCTTC
abundance: -; v_gene: TRBV11-2; j_gene: TRBJ2-7; d_gene: -; CDR3aa: CASSYRRELGEQYF; CDR3nt: TGTGCCAGCAGCTATCGTAGAGAACTTGGTGAGCAGTACTTC